Detailed here is one TCR beta chain. The data originate from a study of blood T cell repertoires in COVID-19. Method: immunoSEQ multiplex PCR; TCRdb's copy keeps in-frame clones and lacks some. The sample has under 250,000 clones, 79% seen once; the top ten hold less than 7%. Enrolment of Seattle patients took place during active infection, and they were followed longitudinally. The source material was peripheral blood. This TCR came from a woman between 35 and 50 years old with COVID-19, enrolled during active disease.

The DNA of the CDR3 is TGTGCCAGCAGTGAGGGACTAGCGGGGAAAAATGAGCAGTTCTTC. This codes for CASSEGLAGKNEQFF. The rearrangement uses TRBV6-1 and TRBJ2-1; 13 nucleotides agree with TRBD2. Germline CDR1 and CDR2: MNHNS and SASEGT. The length of the CDR3 is 15 residues. Trimming took 3 bases from V and 7 from J; bases not matched to a gene: 3.